This TCR beta chain was identified in a study of control samples from healthy donors and cancer patients. Clones were sequenced by immunoSEQ multiplex PCR, and TCRdb holds only the in-frame ones, with some missing. The sample holds around 52,000 clones; approximately 90% are singletons and the top ten take 0.91%. In germline, CDR1 is SGDLS, CDR2 YYNGEE. V dropped 3 bases and J dropped 0 bases, with 6 bases sitting between them. The CDR3 has 14 amino acids. The V and J genes are TRBV9 and TRBJ2-2, with D unresolved. The TCR originated in a man aged 25 to 40 with colorectal cancer. The sample comprised PBMCs. The CDR3 loop reads CASSARTNTGELFF. DNA for the CDR3: TGTGCCAGCAGCGCCCGGACGAACACCGGGGAGCTGTTTTTT.